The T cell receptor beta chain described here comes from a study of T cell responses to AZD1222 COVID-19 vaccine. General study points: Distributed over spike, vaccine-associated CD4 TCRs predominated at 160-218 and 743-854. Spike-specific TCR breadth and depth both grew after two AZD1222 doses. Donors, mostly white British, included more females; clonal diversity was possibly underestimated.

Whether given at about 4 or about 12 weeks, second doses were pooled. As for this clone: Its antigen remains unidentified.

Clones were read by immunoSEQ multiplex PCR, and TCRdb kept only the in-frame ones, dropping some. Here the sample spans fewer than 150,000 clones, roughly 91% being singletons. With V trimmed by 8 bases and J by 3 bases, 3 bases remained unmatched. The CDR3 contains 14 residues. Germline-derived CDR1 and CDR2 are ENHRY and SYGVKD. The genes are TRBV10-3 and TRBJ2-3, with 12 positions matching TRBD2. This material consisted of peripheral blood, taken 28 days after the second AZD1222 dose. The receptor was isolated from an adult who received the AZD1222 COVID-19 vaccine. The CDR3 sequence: CAIRLAGGTDTQYF. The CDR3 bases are TGTGCCATCCGGCTAGCGGGAGGGACAGATACGCAGTATTTT.